This entry lists 21 T cell receptor beta chains sequenced from one sample in a study of patients and donors after allogeneic stem cell transplantation. Via MiXCR, TCRdb re-called the RT-PCR reads, giving one row per CDR3 protein. The sample lists about 16,000 distinct CDR3 sequences, 27% occurring once. The sample comprised blood, either unsorted or a sorted T cell fraction (not recorded which). The receptor source for this set is a human donor who was either an allogeneic HSCT recipient or a stem cell or donor lymphocyte infusion donor (not recorded which). It is not recorded whose cells these are; they may come from a transplant donor.

This clonotype was counted a few times. The chain is built from TRBV4-1 and TRBJ1-1; D is undetermined. Germline loops: CDR1 MGHRA, CDR2 YSYEKL. CDR3 size: 13 residues. V gave up 4 bases and J gave up 4 bases, with 10 bases separating them. CDR3 bases: TGCGCCAGCAGCCTCTTCCGAGGCACTGAAGCTTTCTTT. Translation gives CASSLFRGTEAFF.

This rearrangement joins TRBV21-1 to TRBJ1-4; the table's D call of TRBD1 was not tested on the DNA. TRBV21-1 is classified as a pseudogene. This CDR3 contains 14 residues. The CDR3 coding sequence is TGTGCCAGCAGCAGCACCGGGACGGCGGAAAAACTGTTTTTT. This sequence encodes CASSSTGTAEKLFF.

Only one count was recorded for this clonotype. V gene TRBV18 combines with J gene TRBJ2-7, with TRBD1 identical over 10 bases. Germline CDR1 is KGHSH and CDR2 is LQKENI. The CDR3 covers 18 residues. V lost 1 base and J lost 0; bases outside the gene matches: 9. CDR3 DNA: TGTGCCAGCTCACCACTCGGGACAGGGGTCTATCCCTCCTACGAGCAGTACTTC. Its translation is CASSPLGTGVYPSYEQYF.

The chain joins TRBV6-2 or TRBV6-3 to TRBJ1-5; 10 bases agree with TRBD1. The CDR3 sequence is 15 residues long. With 6 bases clipped from V and 5 bases from J, the junction kept 7 bases outside the gene matches. Germline CDR1 is MNHEY and CDR2 is SVGEGT. DNA of the CDR3: TGTGCCAGCAGAAAAGGACAGGGGGTCGATCAGCCCCAGCATTTT. It encodes CASRKGQGVDQPQHF.

This chain uses TRBV20-1 with TRBJ2-2; D is uncertain. The CDR3 has 12 amino acids. V was shortened by 2 bases and J by 5 bases, with 6 bases between the two germline ends. Germline-derived CDR1 and CDR2 are DFQATT and SNEGSKA (reference sequence). The CDR3 loop reads CSARHVTGELFF. The CDR3 nucleotides read TGCAGTGCTAGACACGTAACCGGGGAGCTGTTTTTT.

The V call is TRBV7-8, the J call TRBJ1-1; TRBD1 agrees at 9 bases. This CDR3 region has 15 residues. After removal of 5 bases from V and 4 bases from J, the junction contained 8 bases not matched to a gene. In germline, CDR1 is SGHVS, CDR2 FQNEAQ. The CDR3 here is CASSPSQGAGTEAFF. CDR3 nucleotides: TGTGCCAGCAGCCCGTCACAGGGGGCGGGCACTGAAGCTTTCTTT.

This clonotype was seen repeatedly, ten times or more. V usage is TRBV4-1 and J usage is TRBJ1-2; no clear D gene. CDR1 is MGHRA, CDR2 YSYEKL, per germline. This CDR3 is 14 amino acids long. With 3 bases removed from V and 7 bases from J, the gap between germline ends came to 15 bases. CDR3 protein: CASSHYSGGSGYTF. CDR3 nucleotides: TGCGCCAGCAGCCACTACTCTGGTGGCTCTGGCTACACCTTC.

This clonotype came up a few times. The chain recombines TRBV28 with TRBJ1-1; TRBD1 agrees at 7 bases. The CDR3 consists of 17 residues. Trimming removed 6 bases from V and 5 bases from J; junction bases left unmatched: 18. Germline loops: CDR1 MDHEN, CDR2 SYDVKM. The CDR3 region is CASSLTTGTEVRTEAFF. DNA for the CDR3: TGTGCCAGCAGCTTAACCACCGGGACAGAGGTTAGGACTGAAGCTTTCTTT.

The genes are TRBV3-1 and TRBJ1-3, with D unclear. CDR1 LGHDT and CDR2 YNNKEL come from the germline V gene (reference sequence). The CDR3 covers 12 residues. Trimming cost V 5 bases and J 2 bases, with 4 bases left between them. CDR3 sequence: CASSMTGNTIYF. CDR3 nucleotide sequence: TGTGCCAGCAGCATGACTGGAAACACCATATATTTT.

The V and J genes are TRBV6-5 and TRBJ2-7; 10 bases are shared with TRBD1. The CDR3 runs to 16 residues. Germline trimming cut 0 bases from V and 4 bases from J; bases unmatched to any gene: 6. In germline, CDR1 is MNHEY, CDR2 SVGAGI. The CDR3 sequence is CASSYSRQGAVYEQYF. The CDR3 region has the DNA TGTGCCAGCAGTTACTCGAGACAGGGGGCGGTGTACGAGCAGTACTTC.

This clonotype showed up just a few times. The chain has TRBV20-1 and TRBJ1-5; D uncertain. Looked up from germline, CDR1 is DFQATT and CDR2 is SNEGSKA (reference sequence). V was clipped by 5 bases and J by 4 bases, with 12 bases between them. This CDR3 is built from 13 residues. The CDR3, as DNA: TGCAGTGCTCCCGACTCGCTAAATCAGCCCCAGCATTTT. Encoded protein: CSAPDSLNQPQHF.

The rearrangement joins TRBV6-2 or TRBV6-3 to TRBJ2-5; D is uncertain. The CDR3 has 13 residues. Germline-derived CDR1 and CDR2 are MNHEY and SVGEGT. Trimming pared 4 bases from V and 7 bases from J, leaving 13 bases between. CDR3 bases: TGTGCCAGCAGTTCGGGCCAGTATGGGACCCAGTACTTC. As protein: CASSSGQYGTQYF.

This clonotype is a singleton in its sample. This chain connects TRBV5-1 to TRBJ2-4; D not certain. The germline V gene has CDR1 SGHRS and CDR2 YFSETQ. This CDR3 is 15 amino acids long. The germline V and J ends were trimmed by 3 bases and 0 bases, with 10 bases remaining between them. CDR3 protein: CASSYGPLAKNIQYF. CDR3 bases: TGCGCCAGCAGCTACGGGCCTCTAGCCAAAAACATTCAGTACTTC. The full variable domain, its missing parts supplied by reference TRBV5-1 and TRBJ2-4, is KAGVTQTPRYLIKTRGQQVTLSCSPISGHRSVSWYQQTPGQGLQFLFEYFSETQRNKGNFPGRFSGRQFSNSRSEMNVSTLELGDSALYLCASSYGPLAKNIQYFGAGTRLSVL.

The chain combines TRBV4-1 with TRBJ1-5; 7 bases map to TRBD1. Trimming at V came to 3 bases and at J to 9 bases, leaving 11 bases not matched to a gene. CDR1 MGHRA and CDR2 YSYEKL come from the germline V gene. There are 15 residues in the CDR3. As DNA, the CDR3 is TGCGCCAGCAGCCAGCCGGGACAGCAGGTCGGGCCCCAGCATTTT. Protein product: CASSQPGQQVGPQHF.

V is TRBV7-2 and J is TRBJ2-3; D unresolved. This CDR3 contains 13 residues. CDR1 and CDR2 (germline): SGHTA, FQGNSA. The germline V and J ends were trimmed by 0 bases and 0 bases, with 1 base remaining between them. The CDR3 loop reads CASSLASTDTQYF. As DNA, the CDR3 is TGTGCCAGCAGCTTAGCTAGCACAGATACGCAGTATTTT.

This chain connects TRBV9 to TRBJ1-3; tentative D call: TRBD1 (5 bases). This CDR3 has 14 residues. The germline gives CDR1 SGDLS, CDR2 YYNGEE. V was cut by 0 bases and J by 2 bases, with 6 bases left in between. The CDR3 bases are TGTGCCAGCAGCGTAGGGGGCGCTGGAAACACCATATATTTT. Encoded protein: CASSVGGAGNTIYF.

This clonotype was recorded a few times. The V call is TRBV6-5, the J call TRBJ1-6; 11 bases are a match to TRBD1. The germline V gene encodes CDR1 MNHEY and CDR2 SVGAGI. This CDR3 is 15 amino acids long. Trimming cost V 7 bases and J 10 bases; bases outside gene matches: 9. CDR3 DNA sequence: TGTGCCAGCAACCGGACAGGGGGCGGTCGATCACCCCTCCACTTT. The encoded protein is CASNRTGGGRSPLHF.

The V call is TRBV21-1, the J call TRBJ2-2; no check of the table's D call, TRBD1, against the DNA was made. TRBV21-1 is a listed pseudogene. The CDR3 contains 18 residues. CDR3 nucleotides: TGTGCCAGCAGCAAAGGACAGGGGCCAACCCTGGGCACCGGGGAGCTGTTTTTT. The encoded protein is CASSKGQGPTLGTGELFF.

Details on this clonotype: One junction end does not reproduce the germline sequence, and a read error may be involved. CDR3 in DNA: TGTGCCACCAGCAGAGATAGCAGGCCCAAAGATCAGCCCCGGCATTTT. This translates into CATSRDSRPKDQPRHF. This chain connects TRBV15 to TRBJ1-5; D not resolved. Per germline, CDR1 LNHNV and CDR2 YYDKDF (reference sequence). This CDR3 has 16 amino acids.

The chain combines TRBV24-1 with TRBJ1-1; tentatively, D is TRBD1 (5 bases). CDR1 and CDR2 from the germline V gene are KGHDR and SFDVKD. Trimming took 6 bases from V and 5 from J, leaving 21 bases between them. The CDR3 is made up of 16 amino acids. CDR3: CATSHPTPGGRTEAFF. The CDR3 DNA is TGTGCCACCAGTCACCCTACCCCTGGGGGGAGGACTGAAGCTTTCTTT.

The chain employs TRBV7-2 and TRBJ1-1; D might be TRBD1 (5 bases). This CDR3 is built from 15 residues. The V and J ends lost 0 bases and 4 bases respectively, with 12 bases between them. Germline loops: CDR1 SGHTA, CDR2 FQGNSA. CDR3 region: CASSLAYRRGTEAFF. CDR3 DNA: TGTGCCAGCAGCTTAGCTTACAGGAGGGGCACTGAAGCTTTCTTT.